This T cell receptor (beta chain) derives from a study of CD4 T cells in relation to SARS-CoV-2 and coronaviruses. Clones were sequenced by immunoSEQ multiplex PCR, and TCRdb holds only the in-frame ones, with some missing. The sample holds roughly 61,000 clones, roughly 85% seen once. The CDR3 is made up of 11 amino acids. The V and J ends lost 4 bases and 0 bases respectively, with 0 bases between them. Unexposed donor CD4+ T cells date from about 2011-2019, before the COVID-19 pandemic. The sequenced material came from memory CD4+ T cells from PBMCs. The J gene is TRBJ1-2, the V gene TRBV12-3 or TRBV12-4; D ambiguous. The TCR comes from a human donor in good health. Here the CDR3 DNA reads TGTGCCAGCAGTTCTAACTATGGCTACACCTTC. This translates into CASSSNYGYTF.